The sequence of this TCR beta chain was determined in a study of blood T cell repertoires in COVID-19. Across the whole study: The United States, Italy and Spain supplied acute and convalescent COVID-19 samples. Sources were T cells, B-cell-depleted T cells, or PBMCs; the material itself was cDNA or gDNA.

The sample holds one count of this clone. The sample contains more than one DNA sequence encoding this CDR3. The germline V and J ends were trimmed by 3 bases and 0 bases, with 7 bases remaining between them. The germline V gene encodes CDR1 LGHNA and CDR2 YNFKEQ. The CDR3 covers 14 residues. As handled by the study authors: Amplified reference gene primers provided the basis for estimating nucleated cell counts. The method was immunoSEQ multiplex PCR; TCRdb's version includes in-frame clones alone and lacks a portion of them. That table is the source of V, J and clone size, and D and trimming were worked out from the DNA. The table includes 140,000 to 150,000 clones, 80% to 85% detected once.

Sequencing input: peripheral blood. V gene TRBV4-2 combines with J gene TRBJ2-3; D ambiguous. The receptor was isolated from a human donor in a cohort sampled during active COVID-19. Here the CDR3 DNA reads TGTGCCAGCAGCCATTCTGGCAGCACAGATACGCAGTATTTT. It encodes CASSHSGSTDTQYF.